Listed below are T cell receptor beta chains from one sample, sequenced in a study of cytomegalovirus exposure and HLA in healthy donors. The table came from immunoSEQ multiplex PCR; TCRdb's copy has only in-frame clones and leaves some out. The sample holds some 180,000 clones, over 70% seen once. The sequencing sample was made of PBMCs. These receptor sequences come from a woman between 55 and 75 years old in good health and CMV-seropositive. Each CDR3 is given with its conserved first and last residue. Fields, in order: D gene, clone size, J gene, V gene, CDR3 DNA, CDR3 protein. A D gene is named only where the DNA matches it firmly. Expanded clones get a size class; other rows say once, few or many, or leave the size out.

D: TRBD2
size: few
J: TRBJ2-7
V: TRBV7-6
DNA: TGTGCCAGCAGCTTAGTTGGTAGCGGGACTCGCGGCTACGAGCAGTACTTC
CDR3: CASSLVGSGTRGYEQYF

D: .
size: .
J: TRBJ1-6
V: TRBV2
DNA: TGTGCCAGCAGCTCAACAGGGCTAAGCTCCTATAATTCACCCCTCCACTTT
CDR3: CASSSTGLSSYNSPLHF

D: TRBD1
size: .
J: TRBJ1-1
V: TRBV5-1
DNA: TGCGCCAGCAGACAACAGGGGGAAGCTTTCTTT
CDR3: CASRQQGEAFF

D: .
size: .
J: TRBJ1-2
V: TRBV19
DNA: TGTGCCAGTAGTATAGCTTCAGGATGGCCCTATGGCTACACCTTC
CDR3: CASSIASGWPYGYTF

D: .
size: .
J: TRBJ1-3
V: TRBV5-1
DNA: TGCGCCAGCTCCCCAACACCTTTCTCTGGAAACACCATATATTTT
CDR3: CASSPTPFSGNTIYF

D: .
size: .
J: TRBJ2-2
V: TRBV9
DNA: TGTGCCAGCAGCTTCAGCGGCGTAACCGGGGAGCTGTTTTTT
CDR3: CASSFSGVTGELFF

D: TRBD1
size: few
J: TRBJ2-7
V: TRBV11-2
DNA: TGTGCCAGCAGCCTCAGACAGGGACAATTGGACCCCTACGAGCAGTACTTC
CDR3: CASSLRQGQLDPYEQYF

D: .
size: few
J: TRBJ2-1
V: TRBV27
DNA: TGTGCCAGCAGTCCCCCCGGCAATGAGCAGTTCTTC
CDR3: CASSPPGNEQFF

D: TRBD1
size: .
J: TRBJ1-6
V: TRBV7-9
DNA: TGTGCCAGCAGCGGCCCCGGGACAGGGAATTCACCCCTCCACTTT
CDR3: CASSGPGTGNSPLHF

D: .
size: .
J: TRBJ2-7
V: TRBV5-1
DNA: TGCGCCAGCAGCTTAGGGGCGGGAAGCTCCTACGAGCAGTACTTC
CDR3: CASSLGAGSSYEQYF

D: .
size: .
J: TRBJ1-3
V: TRBV6-6
DNA: TGTGCCAGCAGCCCTTTGGGGCTCTCTGGAAACACCATATATTTT
CDR3: CASSPLGLSGNTIYF

D: TRBD1
size: .
J: TRBJ2-7
V: TRBV27
DNA: TGTGCCAGCAGTTTAGGGACAGGGATCTACGAGCAGTACTTC
CDR3: CASSLGTGIYEQYF

D: .
size: .
J: TRBJ2-6
V: TRBV9
DNA: TGTGCCAGCAAGGGTAGGGGACAAGACTCTGGGGCCAACGTCCTGACTTTC
CDR3: CASKGRGQDSGANVLTF

D: .
size: .
J: TRBJ1-4
V: TRBV6-1
DNA: TGTGCCAGCAGTGAAGGGTTACAGGCTAATGAAAAACTGTTTTTT
CDR3: CASSEGLQANEKLFF

D: TRBD2
size: .
J: TRBJ2-7
V: TRBV4-2
DNA: TGTGCCAGCAGCCAAGATCGCTCCGGGACTAGCGTCTCCTACGAGCAGTACTTC
CDR3: CASSQDRSGTSVSYEQYF

D: .
size: .
J: TRBJ2-2
V: TRBV18
DNA: TGTGCCAGCTCACCACGACAAACGAACACCGGGGAGCTGTTTTTT
CDR3: CASSPRQTNTGELFF

D: .
size: .
J: TRBJ1-2
V: TRBV28
DNA: TGTGCCAGCAGTGCCTTGAGAGGATATGGCTACACCTTC
CDR3: CASSALRGYGYTF

D: TRBD2
size: .
J: TRBJ2-1
V: TRBV28
DNA: TGTGCCAGCAGTCTGGGGACTAGCGGGAGGGCCAGGTACAATGAGCAGTTCTTC
CDR3: CASSLGTSGRARYNEQFF

D: .
size: .
J: TRBJ1-1
V: TRBV21-1
DNA: TGTGCCAGCACTCGGACAGGGCATGGAGACACTGAAGCTTTCTTT
CDR3: CASTRTGHGDTEAFF

D: .
size: .
J: TRBJ1-4
V: TRBV18
DNA: TGTGCCAGCTCACCACGATCCAAAGGAGATGAAAAACTGTTTTTT
CDR3: CASSPRSKGDEKLFF

D: .
size: .
J: TRBJ2-7
V: TRBV19
DNA: TGTGCCAGTAGTATCACCGGTCCCTACGAGCAGTACTTC
CDR3: CASSITGPYEQYF

D: .
size: .
J: TRBJ1-4
V: TRBV30
DNA: TGTGCCTGGAGTGTACCCAGCGGTTCTGAAAAACTGTTTTTT
CDR3: CAWSVPSGSEKLFF

D: .
size: .
J: TRBJ1-4
V: TRBV28
DNA: TGTGCCAGCAGCCCTGGGCGGGAGAAAAAACTGTTTTTT
CDR3: CASSPGREKKLFF

D: TRBD1
size: .
J: TRBJ1-2
V: TRBV30
DNA: TGTACCCGATCGCTCCCCTCGAGACAGGGGAATTATGGCTACACCTTC
CDR3: CTRSLPSRQGNYGYTF

D: .
size: .
J: TRBJ2-7
V: TRBV7-2
DNA: TGTGCCAGCAGCTTAGAGCGGTCCTACGAGCAGTACTTC
CDR3: CASSLERSYEQYF